Following are 13 T cell receptor beta chains from one sample sequenced in a study of T cell changes during pregnancy in multiple sclerosis. Using immunoSEQ multiplex PCR, the repertoire was profiled, and TCRdb retains in-frame clones only, with some absent. The sample carries approximately 85,000 clones, about 89% recorded once. The sample in question was peripheral blood, obtained in the first trimester of pregnancy. The receptors derive from a female donor with multiple sclerosis, enrolled in a pregnancy study.

V gene TRBV11-3 combines with J gene TRBJ1-3; a possible D gene is TRBD1 (6 bases). V was shortened by 6 bases and J by 4 bases, with 25 bases between the two germline ends. The V gene's germline CDR1 is SGHNT and CDR2 YENEEA. The CDR3 is made up of 18 amino acids. The CDR3 bases are TGTGCCAGCAGTCACTCAGGACAGAGAAAAACAAGCGGAAACACCATATATTTT. Protein product: CASSHSGQRKTSGNTIYF.

The chain employs TRBV4-1 and TRBJ2-7; D is unresolved. CDR1 MGHRA and CDR2 YSYEKL come from the germline V gene. The CDR3 extends over 15 amino acids. The ends were cut back, 0 bases at V and 3 bases at J, with 12 bases in the middle. CDR3 in amino acids: CASSQELLLNYEQYF. CDR3 coding DNA: TGCGCCAGCAGCCAAGAACTCCTATTGAACTACGAGCAGTACTTC.

This chain joins TRBV10-3 and TRBJ2-7; 7 positions match TRBD1. V shed 8 bases and J 1 base; nucleotides not matched to a gene: 5. CDR1 and CDR2 from the germline V gene are ENHRY and SYGVKD. The length of the CDR3 is 13 residues. Written as DNA, the CDR3 is TGTGCCATCGCACCGGGACAGTCCTACGAGCAGTACTTC. This sequence encodes CAIAPGQSYEQYF.

The rearrangement uses TRBV9 and TRBJ1-1; no clear D. V was cut by 4 bases and J by 2 bases, with 15 bases left in between. The CDR3 sequence is 15 residues long. Germline V gene lookup returns CDR1 SGDLS and CDR2 YYNGEE. CDR3 region: CASSPDVTHNTEAFF. The CDR3 DNA is TGTGCCAGCAGCCCTGACGTGACACATAACACTGAAGCTTTCTTT.

V and J are TRBV7-9 and TRBJ1-2; D not certain. V was pared by 0 bases and J by 6 bases, with 8 bases between. Germline V gene data show CDR1 as SEHNR and CDR2 as FQNEAQ (reference sequence). The CDR3 is 13 amino acids. In DNA, the CDR3 is TGTGCCAGCAGCTTAGCGAGTGTCCATGGCTACACCTTC. This gives the protein CASSLASVHGYTF.

This chain links TRBV19 with TRBJ2-5, with D perhaps TRBD1 (6 bases). Germline loops: CDR1 LNHDA, CDR2 SQIVND (reference sequence). The CDR3 totals 13 residues. V lost 5 bases to trimming and J lost 3 bases, with 10 bases between them. The CDR3 here is CASSPRQEETQYF. CDR3 sequence (DNA): TGTGCCAGTAGTCCCCGACAGGAAGAGACCCAGTACTTC.

A single count supports this clone. V and J are TRBV1 and TRBJ1-1. TRBV1 is annotated as a pseudogene. This CDR3 contains 15 residues. The CDR3 DNA reads as TGCACCAGCAGCCAAGATTTCCCTCTACACACTGAAGCTTTCTTT. It specifies CTSSQDFPLHTEAFF.

J is TRBJ2-7 and V is TRBV7-3; 8 bases match TRBD1. This CDR3 contains 15 residues. Germline CDR1 SGHTA, CDR2 FQGTGA. Germline trimming cut 2 bases from V and 2 bases from J; bases unmatched to any gene: 5. The CDR3 DNA reads TGTGCCAGCAGCTTAGGGCCGGGACAGGCCTACGAGCAGTACTTC. Its protein is CASSLGPGQAYEQYF.

The rearrangement links TRBV4-1 to TRBJ2-4; D possibly corresponds to TRBD2 (5 bases). Trimming pared 1 base from V and 1 base from J, leaving 8 bases between. In germline, CDR1 is MGHRA, CDR2 YSYEKL. The CDR3 sequence is 15 residues long. CDR3 nucleotides: TGCGCCAGCAGCCAAGCCGGCGGGGCCAAAAACATTCAGTACTTC. Its translation: CASSQAGGAKNIQYF.

V gene TRBV6-5 combines with J gene TRBJ1-5; 9 positions match TRBD1. Germline V gene lookup returns CDR1 MNHEY and CDR2 SVGAGI. V was pared by 4 bases and J by 6 bases, with 7 bases of the junction left unmatched. There are 15 residues in the CDR3. The CDR3 is CASSLGQGGGQPQHF. DNA for the CDR3: TGTGCCAGCAGTTTGGGACAGGGTGGCGGTCAGCCCCAGCATTTT.

The rearrangement links TRBV11-3 to TRBJ2-7; TRBD2 aligns across 9 bases. CDR3 length equals 15 residues. CDR1 SGHNT and CDR2 YENEEA come from the germline V gene. Unmatched junction bases numbered 5, after V lost 2 bases and J lost 3 bases. The CDR3 coding sequence is TGTGCCAGCAGCTTAACAGCGGGGGGCTTCTACGAGCAGTACTTC. Its protein product is CASSLTAGGFYEQYF.

This chain joins TRBV6-1 and TRBJ2-7; D perhaps matches TRBD1 (6 bases). V lost 0 bases and J lost 4, with 22 bases in between. Germline lookup yields CDR1 MNHNS and CDR2 SASEGT. This CDR3 is 18 amino acids long. CDR3 nucleotides: TGTGCCAGCAGTGAAGCAGGGACGACAGGAAAAACCTTTTACGAGCAGTACTTC. This encodes CASSEAGTTGKTFYEQYF.

The CDR3: CASSLPPGQGNTGELFF. For the CDR3, the DNA is TGCGCCAGCAGCTTACCACCGGGACAGGGTAACACCGGGGAGCTGTTTTTT. This chain links TRBV5-1 with TRBJ2-2; 9 bases align to TRBD1. V lost 2 bases, J lost 2 bases, and 7 bases stayed unmatched. The CDR3 is 17 residues long. Looked up from germline, CDR1 is SGHRS and CDR2 is YFSETQ.